This TCR beta chain was captured by sequencing in a study of beta chain features in type 1 diabetes (dated by TCRdb to the late 2010s). In the study overall: No differences in mean age, gender distribution, total cell number or subset yield were found between patients and healthy donors. A total of over 95,000,000 sorted cells were examined across all samples, and RNA yield correlated strongly with the number of cells per subset. In the study, recently diagnosed type 1 diabetes patients and matched healthy donors were compared on the TCRB repertoires of their sorted circulating CD4+ T cell subsets. Naive and central memory subsets were obtained from all 28 donors, but regulatory and stem cell-like memory subsets were isolated from only 8 patients and roughly eight healthy donors. The paper as a whole reports these results and caveats: PCR may preferentially amplify shorter templates, but because patient and control samples were amplified and corrected together, any resulting skew would affect both groups equally. Because cDNA was sequenced instead of genomic DNA, highly expressing activated cells could be over-represented, though the groups showed no difference in activation or CD3 levels. Only small numbers of individuals were included in the HLA sub-analyses, which left unresolved whether HLA type had any influence on TCRB rearrangement. Naive, central memory and regulatory TCRB repertoires appeared more similar among patients than among healthy donors. At VDJ recombination sites, patients with type 1 diabetes made fewer insertions and deleted more nucleotides, a pattern implying thymic rearrangement abnormalities. A moderate but significant shortening of TCRB CDR3 length was observed in type 1 diabetes patients in all four CD4+ subsets.

All of the isolated RNA was reverse transcribed with the High Capacity cDNA Reverse Transcription Kit, so expressed TCRB transcripts were sequenced. Deep immunoSEQ sequencing was performed on naive, central memory and regulatory T cell samples, with an average of roughly 3.3 million total reads per sample. Sorted cells were lysed in RLT buffer and RNA was extracted with DNase-treated RNeasy Micro or Mini kits, depending on cell number. Each cell subset was processed on its own to prevent cross-contamination, while patient and healthy donor samples were processed together. Using the immunoSEQ multiplex PCR, TCRB sequences were amplified from cDNA into 87-bp fragments spanning the CDR3 region. Amplicons were sequenced on the Illumina HiSeq platform. The paper's processing steps were these. Synthetic template baselines were used to correct PCR bias computationally, reads within Hamming distance 2 were collapsed together, and singletons that could not be merged were discarded. By aligning reads against IMGT, V, D and J genes, CDR3 length, and insertions or deletions at six rearrangement sites were assigned. Within each subset, clonotype counts were normalized to the number of sorted cells before true diversity and Gini coefficients were calculated with the tcR R package. The overlap coefficient, calculated on TCRB nucleotide sequences, was used to quantify repertoire sharing. TCRdb provides this immuneACCESS table in a form limited to in-frame rearrangements. Some clones are lacking; in checked studies, under half of them reflect an unresolved V gene, and why the rest are absent is not known. From that table come the V and J calls and clone size; the DNA was used to work out D and trimming. This sample is represented by some 44,000 clones; around 70% of them were singletons. Of the sample, more than 2% falls within the top ten clones.

This clone was found a few times. Its antigen specificity is not known. Qualities for individual bases were not recorded, and no much larger clone is one base off. Between the V and J ends, shortened by 5 bases and 2 bases respectively, the junction contains 16 bases. The germline V gene (reference sequence) gives CDR1 as LNHDA and CDR2 as SQIVND. The CDR3 contains 15 residues, cysteine and phenylalanine counted. Solely the CDR3 DNA is kept, with 45 bases framed from the first base. Each donor gave one peripheral blood draw, roughly 110 mL on average, collected into heparinised tubes. A BD FACSAria II was used to sort naive, central memory, regulatory and stem cell-like memory CD4+ T cells with a panel that included CD45RO, CCR7, CD25, CD127, CD95 and CD27. Every sorted population had a purity above 95%. PBMCs were isolated right away by Lymphoprep density gradient centrifugation and were stained directly, without culture. So that batch effects would be minimized, each experiment stained and sorted samples in pairs, pairing one healthy donor with one patient.

The source of this sequence is a woman aged 18 to 35 with type 1 diabetes. Sequencing was carried out using Tregs from blood. Taken with the paper, the label for cell subset or site translates to: regulatory CD4+ T cells. This receptor chain uses TRBV19 and TRBJ2-7; possibly the D gene is TRBD1, per 6 matching bases. The DNA reads TGTGCCAGTAGTTCCGGACAGTTGAGCCCCTACGAGCAGTACTTC. Its amino acids are CASSSGQLSPYEQYF.